These T cell receptor beta chains were read from a single sample in a study of cytomegalovirus exposure and HLA in healthy donors. Profiled with immunoSEQ multiplex PCR; TCRdb holds only in-frame clones, not every one. The repertoire holds some 190,000 clones, with 9.5% as singletons. The sequencing sample was made of PBMCs. The origin of the receptors is a woman in her thirties in good health and CMV-seropositive. The CDR3 runs from the conserved cysteine through the conserved F or W. The order of the fields is clone size, J gene, CDR3 length, D gene, V gene, CDR3 protein, CDR3 DNA. The D gene is left open where the match is weak. Where a row states a size, it is once, few, many or the class of an expanded clone; other rows omit it.

clone_size: .
j_call: TRBJ1-4
cdr3_length: 15
d_call: .
v_call: TRBV18
cdr3_aa: CASSPLGRGGEKLFF
cdr3_nt: TGTGCCAGCTCACCACTCGGGCGGGGCGGTGAAAAACTGTTTTTT

clone_size: .
j_call: TRBJ1-5
cdr3_length: 16
d_call: TRBD1
v_call: TRBV7-6
cdr3_aa: CASSPRTGASNQPQHF
cdr3_nt: TGTGCCAGCAGCCCTCGGACAGGGGCGAGCAATCAGCCCCAGCATTTT

clone_size: few
j_call: TRBJ2-7
cdr3_length: 15
d_call: TRBD1
v_call: TRBV25-1
cdr3_aa: CASRDGTGEIYEQYF
cdr3_nt: TGTGCCAGCAGGGACGGGACAGGGGAGATCTACGAGCAGTACTTC

clone_size: .
j_call: TRBJ1-4
cdr3_length: 16
d_call: TRBD1
v_call: TRBV7-9
cdr3_aa: CASSSRQGATNEKLFF
cdr3_nt: TGTGCCAGCAGCTCCCGACAGGGAGCAACTAATGAAAAACTGTTTTTT

clone_size: few
j_call: TRBJ2-2
cdr3_length: 15
d_call: TRBD2
v_call: TRBV19
cdr3_aa: CASTSSGRFTGELFF
cdr3_nt: TGTGCCAGTACCTCTAGCGGGAGATTCACCGGGGAGCTGTTTTTT

clone_size: .
j_call: TRBJ2-7
cdr3_length: 14
d_call: TRBD2
v_call: TRBV6-1
cdr3_aa: CASQVAGDSYEQYF
cdr3_nt: TGTGCCAGCCAGGTAGCGGGAGATTCCTACGAGCAGTACTTC

clone_size: few
j_call: TRBJ2-2
cdr3_length: 14
d_call: .
v_call: TRBV10-1
cdr3_aa: CASSGGLNTGELFF
cdr3_nt: TGCGCCAGCAGTGGAGGACTGAACACCGGGGAGCTGTTTTTT

clone_size: few
j_call: TRBJ2-7
cdr3_length: 15
d_call: TRBD1
v_call: TRBV7-9
cdr3_aa: CASSDRDSHLYEQYF
cdr3_nt: TGTGCCAGCAGCGACCGGGACAGCCACCTCTACGAGCAGTACTTC

clone_size: few
j_call: TRBJ1-1
cdr3_length: 15
d_call: .
v_call: TRBV6-1
cdr3_aa: CASSEESYRYTEAFF
cdr3_nt: TGTGCCAGCAGTGAAGAATCCTACAGGTACACTGAAGCTTTCTTT

clone_size: .
j_call: TRBJ2-1
cdr3_length: 11
d_call: TRBD1
v_call: TRBV9
cdr3_aa: CASSDGDSLVF
cdr3_nt: TGTGCCAGCAGCGACGGGGACAGCTTAGTCTTC

clone_size: .
j_call: TRBJ1-5
cdr3_length: 15
d_call: .
v_call: TRBV27
cdr3_aa: CASSSRESSNQPQHF
cdr3_nt: TGTGCCAGCAGTTCCCGGGAGAGTAGCAATCAGCCCCAGCATTTT

clone_size: .
j_call: TRBJ1-5
cdr3_length: 14
d_call: .
v_call: TRBV30
cdr3_aa: CAWSAGTNVEPQHF
cdr3_nt: TGTGCCTGGAGCGCCGGGACTAATGTTGAGCCCCAGCATTTT

clone_size: few
j_call: TRBJ1-6
cdr3_length: 15
d_call: .
v_call: TRBV30
cdr3_aa: CAWSPGHVYNSPLHF
cdr3_nt: TGTGCCTGGAGCCCGGGACACGTTTATAATTCACCCCTCCACTTT

clone_size: .
j_call: TRBJ2-7
cdr3_length: 16
d_call: .
v_call: TRBV5-5
cdr3_aa: CASSLGAGTSTYEQYF
cdr3_nt: TGTGCCAGCAGCTTGGGGGCCGGGACATCAACCTACGAGCAGTACTTC

clone_size: few
j_call: TRBJ2-7
cdr3_length: 19
d_call: .
v_call: TRBV5-1
cdr3_aa: CASSHPEQSRGARTYEQYF
cdr3_nt: TGCGCCAGCAGCCACCCCGAACAGAGCCGGGGGGCGAGGACCTACGAGCAGTACTTC

clone_size: .
j_call: TRBJ1-1
cdr3_length: 15
d_call: TRBD1
v_call: TRBV30
cdr3_aa: CAWNLRGRENTEAFF
cdr3_nt: TGTGCCTGGAACCTAAGGGGGCGGGAGAACACTGAAGCTTTCTTT

clone_size: few
j_call: TRBJ2-7
cdr3_length: 14
d_call: .
v_call: TRBV5-1
cdr3_aa: CASRVRTFSYEQYF
cdr3_nt: TGCGCCAGCAGGGTCCGGACATTCTCCTACGAGCAGTACTTC

clone_size: few
j_call: TRBJ1-5
cdr3_length: 15
d_call: TRBD1
v_call: TRBV19
cdr3_aa: CASSRGQGFNQPQHF
cdr3_nt: TGTGCCAGTAGTAGGGGACAGGGGTTCAATCAGCCCCAGCATTTT

clone_size: few
j_call: TRBJ2-2
cdr3_length: 16
d_call: TRBD1
v_call: TRBV4-1
cdr3_aa: CASSQVGTGGTGELFF
cdr3_nt: TGCGCCAGCAGCCAAGTTGGGACAGGTGGGACCGGGGAGCTGTTTTTT

clone_size: many
j_call: TRBJ1-2
cdr3_length: 12
d_call: .
v_call: TRBV4-2
cdr3_aa: CASSQDPGGYTF
cdr3_nt: TGTGCCAGCAGCCAAGACCCCGGGGGCTACACCTTC

clone_size: few
j_call: TRBJ2-7
cdr3_length: 14
d_call: .
v_call: TRBV6-6
cdr3_aa: CASSPQRLVYEQYF
cdr3_nt: TGTGCCAGCAGCCCACAGCGGCTTGTCTACGAGCAGTACTTC

clone_size: few
j_call: TRBJ1-1
cdr3_length: 16
d_call: .
v_call: TRBV4-1
cdr3_aa: CASSRATDTLNTEAFF
cdr3_nt: TGCGCCAGCAGCCGGGCCACCGACACGTTGAACACTGAAGCTTTCTTT

clone_size: .
j_call: TRBJ2-1
cdr3_length: 15
d_call: TRBD1
v_call: TRBV5-1
cdr3_aa: CASSYRDREYNEQFF
cdr3_nt: TGCGCCAGCAGCTACCGGGACAGGGAGTACAATGAGCAGTTCTTC

clone_size: .
j_call: TRBJ2-1
cdr3_length: 15
d_call: TRBD1
v_call: TRBV5-6
cdr3_aa: CASSLQGYFYNEQFF
cdr3_nt: TGTGCCAGCAGCTTACAGGGGTACTTCTACAATGAGCAGTTCTTC

clone_size: .
j_call: TRBJ2-7
cdr3_length: 15
d_call: TRBD1
v_call: TRBV7-8
cdr3_aa: CASSRIGQATYEQYF
cdr3_nt: TGTGCCAGCAGCCGGATTGGACAGGCCACCTACGAGCAGTACTTC

clone_size: few
j_call: TRBJ2-3
cdr3_length: 12
d_call: .
v_call: TRBV6-6
cdr3_aa: CASGLAADTQYF
cdr3_nt: TGTGCCAGCGGGCTAGCAGCAGATACGCAGTATTTT

clone_size: .
j_call: TRBJ2-1
cdr3_length: 17
d_call: .
v_call: TRBV5-4
cdr3_aa: CASSLARASRSHNGQFF
cdr3_nt: TGTGCCAGCAGCTTGGCTAGAGCTTCGCGGTCCCACAATGGGCAGTTCTTC

clone_size: few
j_call: TRBJ2-7
cdr3_length: 19
d_call: TRBD2
v_call: TRBV7-2
cdr3_aa: CASSFTPGLAGISSYEQYF
cdr3_nt: TGTGCCAGCAGCTTCACGCCGGGACTAGCGGGGATCAGCTCCTACGAGCAGTACTTC

clone_size: few
j_call: TRBJ2-7
cdr3_length: 14
d_call: TRBD2
v_call: TRBV10-3
cdr3_aa: CAISSGNSPYEQYF
cdr3_nt: TGTGCCATCAGTAGCGGGAATTCTCCGTACGAGCAGTACTTC

clone_size: .
j_call: TRBJ1-1
cdr3_length: 15
d_call: .
v_call: TRBV6-6
cdr3_aa: CASSPGGGFDTEAFF
cdr3_nt: TGTGCCAGCAGCCCGGGAGGGGGTTTCGACACTGAAGCTTTCTTT

clone_size: few
j_call: TRBJ1-2
cdr3_length: 13
d_call: .
v_call: TRBV7-9
cdr3_aa: CASSLVADYGYTF
cdr3_nt: TGTGCCAGCAGCTTGGTCGCGGACTATGGCTACACCTTC

clone_size: few
j_call: TRBJ2-1
cdr3_length: 17
d_call: TRBD1
v_call: TRBV19
cdr3_aa: CASSTDRVGVVRDEQFF
cdr3_nt: TGTGCCAGTAGTACCGACAGGGTTGGGGTTGTCCGAGATGAGCAGTTCTTC

clone_size: .
j_call: TRBJ2-2
cdr3_length: 14
d_call: TRBD2
v_call: TRBV10-3
cdr3_aa: CAITGLEGPGELFF
cdr3_nt: TGTGCCATCACCGGACTAGAGGGTCCCGGGGAGCTGTTTTTT

clone_size: once
j_call: TRBJ2-1
cdr3_length: 12
d_call: .
v_call: TRBV5-1
cdr3_aa: CASSRDNNEQFF
cdr3_nt: TGCGCCAGCAGCCGAGACAACAATGAGCAGTTCTTC

clone_size: .
j_call: TRBJ2-4
cdr3_length: 15
d_call: TRBD2
v_call: TRBV27
cdr3_aa: CATGLAAFGKNIQYF
cdr3_nt: TGTGCCACCGGACTAGCGGCTTTCGGCAAAAACATTCAGTACTTC

clone_size: few
j_call: TRBJ1-5
cdr3_length: 15
d_call: .
v_call: TRBV5-1
cdr3_aa: CASRRSGDSNQPQHF
cdr3_nt: TGCGCCAGCAGACGTTCGGGTGATAGCAATCAGCCCCAGCATTTT

clone_size: few
j_call: TRBJ2-1
cdr3_length: 12
d_call: .
v_call: TRBV10-3
cdr3_aa: CAISEYSNEQFF
cdr3_nt: TGTGCCATCAGTGAGTATAGTAATGAGCAGTTCTTC

clone_size: few
j_call: TRBJ2-2
cdr3_length: 14
d_call: .
v_call: TRBV18
cdr3_aa: CASSTAGTPGELFF
cdr3_nt: TGTGCCAGCTCAACAGCGGGTACTCCCGGGGAGCTGTTTTTT

clone_size: few
j_call: TRBJ2-2
cdr3_length: 15
d_call: TRBD1
v_call: TRBV5-1
cdr3_aa: CASSPTGANTGELFF
cdr3_nt: TGCGCCAGCAGCCCGACAGGGGCGAACACCGGGGAGCTGTTTTTT

clone_size: .
j_call: TRBJ2-5
cdr3_length: 16
d_call: TRBD2
v_call: TRBV27
cdr3_aa: CASSLSLAGPQETQYF
cdr3_nt: TGTGCCAGCAGTTTATCGCTAGCGGGACCACAAGAGACCCAGTACTTC

clone_size: few
j_call: TRBJ1-1
cdr3_length: 15
d_call: .
v_call: TRBV6-5
cdr3_aa: CASSYSGQENTEAFF
cdr3_nt: TGTGCCAGCAGTTACTCGGGGCAGGAGAACACTGAAGCTTTCTTT

clone_size: few
j_call: TRBJ2-7
cdr3_length: 12
d_call: .
v_call: TRBV21-1
cdr3_aa: CATPGKVYEQYF
cdr3_nt: TGTGCCACCCCGGGAAAGGTTTACGAGCAGTACTTC

clone_size: .
j_call: TRBJ1-2
cdr3_length: 16
d_call: TRBD1
v_call: TRBV7-2
cdr3_aa: CASSLRWDRTDYGYTF
cdr3_nt: TGTGCCAGCAGCTTAAGGTGGGACAGGACAGACTATGGCTACACCTTC

clone_size: .
j_call: TRBJ2-2
cdr3_length: 16
d_call: .
v_call: TRBV7-8
cdr3_aa: CASSLDTAGNTGELFF
cdr3_nt: TGTGCCAGCAGCTTAGATACAGCGGGCAACACCGGGGAGCTGTTTTTT